A single sample is the source of the 2 T cell receptor beta chains below, sequenced in a study of prognosis after radiotherapy for stage I lung cancer. TCR beta CDR3 was amplified from genomic DNA by two-round multiplex PCR. Primers targeting each individual TRBV and TRBJ gene were applied in first-round PCR. Via MiXCR, TCRdb re-called the multiplex PCR reads, giving one row per CDR3 protein. Found here are approximately 20,000 distinct CDR3 sequences, under 45% of them singletons; the top ten hold roughly 33%. Source: PBMCs, taken before or after stereotactic body radiation therapy (not recorded which). The source of these receptors is a donor aged 50 or older with non-small cell lung cancer.

This clonotype was recorded at least ten times. The V gene is TRBV19, the J gene TRBJ1-1; 9 nucleotides align to TRBD1. The CDR3 is 17 residues long. V lost 7 bases, J lost 1 base, and 13 bases stayed unmatched. Germline V gene sequence: CDR1 LNHDA, CDR2 SQIVND (reference sequence). The CDR3 is CASTDRGSRRSNTEAFF. In DNA, the CDR3 is TGTGCCAGTACGGACAGGGGTTCGAGACGATCGAACACTGAAGCTTTCTTT.

With respect to this clonotype: One junction end disagrees with the germline gene, perhaps due to a read error. This sequence joins TRBV7-6 and TRBJ2-5, with TRBD2 as a possible D gene (5 bases). The CDR3 length is 17 residues. Germline loops: CDR1 SGHVS, CDR2 FNYEAQ. The CDR3 region has the DNA TGTGCCAGCAGCTTAGGACTATCCAGTCGAAGCCAAGGGACCCAGTACTTC. It is translated as CASSLGLSSRSQGTQYF.